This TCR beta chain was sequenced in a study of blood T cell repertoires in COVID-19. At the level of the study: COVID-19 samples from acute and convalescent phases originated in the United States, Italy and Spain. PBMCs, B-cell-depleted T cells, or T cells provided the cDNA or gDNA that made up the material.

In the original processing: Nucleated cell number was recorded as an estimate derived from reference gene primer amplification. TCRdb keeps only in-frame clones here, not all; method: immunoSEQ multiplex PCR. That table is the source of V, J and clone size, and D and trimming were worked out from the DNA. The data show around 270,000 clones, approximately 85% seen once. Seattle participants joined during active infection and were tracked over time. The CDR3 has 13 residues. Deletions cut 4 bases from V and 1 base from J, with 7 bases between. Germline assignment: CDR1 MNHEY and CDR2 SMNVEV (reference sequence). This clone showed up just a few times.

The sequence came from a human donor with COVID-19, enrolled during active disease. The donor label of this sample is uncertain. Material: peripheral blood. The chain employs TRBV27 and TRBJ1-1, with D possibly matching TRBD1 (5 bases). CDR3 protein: CASSWDWNTEAFF. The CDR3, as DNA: TGTGCCAGCAGTTGGGACTGGAACACTGAAGCTTTCTTT.